The rows below give T cell receptor beta chains drawn from one sample of a study of T cells expressing NK-cell markers. From the 5' RACE reads, TCRdb lists one entry per CDR3 protein and no DNA. The listing contains some 150,000 distinct CDR3 sequences. The sequencing input was blood T cells: a sorted CD56 or NKG2C T cell subset, CD4+ or CD8+ T cells, or bulk PBMC T cells (not recorded which). The receptors come from a man between 18 and 35 years old in good health. The CDR3 runs from the conserved cysteine through the conserved F or W.

CDR3,J,V
CASSPRLGQETQYF,TRBJ2-5,TRBV4-1
CASSFTERETQYF,TRBJ2-5,TRBV28
CASSFLRPMDSPLHF,TRBJ1-6,TRBV12-3/TRBV12-4
CATTGLGFNEQFF,TRBJ2-1,TRBV7-9
CASSLLVVSNTEAFF,TRBJ1-1,TRBV12-3/TRBV12-4
CASSLVTGLNEQFF,TRBJ2-1,TRBV11-2
CSARPLGSGALSTDTQYF,TRBJ2-3,TRBV20-1
CATRKLARMHNEQFF,TRBJ2-1,TRBV5-1
CASSSLAVATDTQYF,TRBJ2-3,TRBV5-6
CSAWEGTVEAFF,TRBJ1-1,TRBV20-1
CSAIAGDLSTDTQYF,TRBJ2-3,TRBV20-1
CSVDPLGDENTEAFF,TRBJ1-1,TRBV29-1
CASSPSGLLAGAYQETQYF,TRBJ2-5,TRBV18
CASSLFFRARGTGELFF,TRBJ2-2,TRBV7-9
CASSVGLAGGSDEQFF,TRBJ2-1,TRBV5-1
CASSSNPGQGRTDTQYF,TRBJ2-3,TRBV7-6
CASSLNGDFHEQYF,TRBJ2-7,TRBV5-6
CASSQETAQETQYF,TRBJ2-5,TRBV3-1
CSVRSNTGELFF,TRBJ2-2,TRBV29-1
CATSDLGLAGGIHEQFF,TRBJ2-1,TRBV24-1
CASSEGSGRHNEQFF,TRBJ2-1,TRBV2
CASRVTSGVNEQFF,TRBJ2-1,TRBV6-1
CASSLRQTSSTDTQYF,TRBJ2-3,TRBV12-3/TRBV12-4
CSAPGLAGVDEQFF,TRBJ2-1,TRBV20-1
CATSDLGTSGDNEQFF,TRBJ2-1,TRBV24-1
CASSSPDRVANEKLFF,TRBJ1-4,TRBV7-9